This TCR beta chain was obtained from a study of blood T cell repertoires in COVID-19. In the study overall: Donors in the United States, Italy and Spain gave samples during acute or convalescent COVID-19. PBMCs, B-cell-depleted T cells, or T cells provided the cDNA or gDNA that made up the material.

In the authors' methods: Reference gene primer amplification in the assay estimated nucleated cell counts. Assay: immunoSEQ multiplex PCR; the TCRdb copy retains only in-frame clones and omits some. V, J and clone size were drawn from that table, and D and trimming were deduced from the DNA. The table includes about 73,000 clones, approximately 88% detected once. The CDR3 length is 14 residues. Trimming took 2 bases from V and 8 from J; bases not matched to a gene: 5. Germline values: CDR1 KGHSH, CDR2 LQKENI. This sequence originates from a man older than 75 with active or convalescent COVID-19. The rearrangement uses TRBV18 and TRBJ1-2, with TRBD1 matching over 10 bases. The sample taken for sequencing was peripheral blood. The chain's CDR3 is CASSPMGQGYGYTF. CDR3 bases: TGTGCCAGCTCACCAATGGGACAGGGGTACGGCTACACCTTC. The variable domain in full, with the rest retrieved from reference TRBV18 and TRBJ1-2, is NAGVMQNPRHLVRRRGQEARLRCSPMKGHSHVYWYRQLPEEGLKFMVYLQKENIIDESGMPKERFSAEFPKEGPSILRIQQVVRGDSAAYFCASSPMGQGYGYTFGSGTRLTVV.